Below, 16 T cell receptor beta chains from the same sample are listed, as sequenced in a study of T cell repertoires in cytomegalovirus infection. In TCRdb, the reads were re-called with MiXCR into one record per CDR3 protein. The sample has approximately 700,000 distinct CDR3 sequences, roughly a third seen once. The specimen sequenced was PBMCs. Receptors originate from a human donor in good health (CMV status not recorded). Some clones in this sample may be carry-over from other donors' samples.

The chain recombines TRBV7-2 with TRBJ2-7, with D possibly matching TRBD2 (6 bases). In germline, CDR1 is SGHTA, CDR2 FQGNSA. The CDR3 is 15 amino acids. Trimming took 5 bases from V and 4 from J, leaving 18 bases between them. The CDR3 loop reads CASSLHPGLTYEQYF. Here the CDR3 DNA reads TGTGCCAGCAGCCTTCACCCGGGACTCACGTACGAGCAGTACTTC.

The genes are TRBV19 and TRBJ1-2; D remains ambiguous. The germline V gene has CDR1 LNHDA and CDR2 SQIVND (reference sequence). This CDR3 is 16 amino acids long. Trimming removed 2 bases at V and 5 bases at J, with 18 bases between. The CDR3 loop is CASSITLRISAYGYTF. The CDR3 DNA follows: TGTGCCAGTAGTATAACACTAAGGATTTCGGCGTATGGCTACACCTTC.

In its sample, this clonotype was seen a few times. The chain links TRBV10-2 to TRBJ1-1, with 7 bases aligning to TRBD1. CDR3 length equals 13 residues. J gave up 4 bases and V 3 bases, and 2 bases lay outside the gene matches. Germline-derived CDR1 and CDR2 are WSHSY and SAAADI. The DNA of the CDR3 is TGCGCCAGCAGTGAAGACAGGGTCACTGAAGCTTTCTTT. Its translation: CASSEDRVTEAFF.

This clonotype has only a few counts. This chain's CDR3 is CASSLLDRGPEAFF. In DNA, the CDR3 is TGTGCCAGCAGCTTATTGGACAGGGGCCCTGAAGCTTTCTTT. The genes are TRBV5-6 and TRBJ1-1; 9 bases map to TRBD1. V gave up 2 bases and J gave up 6 bases; unmatched junction bases: 5. CDR3 length: 14 residues. From germline, CDR1 is SGHDT and CDR2 YYEEEE. Drawing the rest from reference TRBV5-6 and TRBJ1-1, the complete variable domain is DAGVTQSPTHLIKTRGQQVTLRCSPKSGHDTVSWYQQALGQGPQFIFQYYEEEERQRGNFPDRFSGHQFPNYSSELNVNALLLGDSALYLCASSLLDRGPEAFFGQGTRLTVV.

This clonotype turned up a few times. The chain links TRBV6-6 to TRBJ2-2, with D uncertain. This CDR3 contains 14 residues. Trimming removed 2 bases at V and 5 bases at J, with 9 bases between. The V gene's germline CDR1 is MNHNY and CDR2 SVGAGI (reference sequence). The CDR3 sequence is CASSYGVETGELFF. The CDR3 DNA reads TGTGCCAGCAGTTACGGGGTGGAAACCGGGGAGCTGTTTTTT.

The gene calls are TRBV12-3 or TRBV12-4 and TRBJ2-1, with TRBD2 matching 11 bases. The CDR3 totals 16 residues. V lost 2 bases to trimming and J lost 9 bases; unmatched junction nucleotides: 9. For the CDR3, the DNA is TGTGCCAGCAGTTTAAGACTAGCGGGACCCCACAGTGAGCAGTTCTTC. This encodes CASSLRLAGPHSEQFF.

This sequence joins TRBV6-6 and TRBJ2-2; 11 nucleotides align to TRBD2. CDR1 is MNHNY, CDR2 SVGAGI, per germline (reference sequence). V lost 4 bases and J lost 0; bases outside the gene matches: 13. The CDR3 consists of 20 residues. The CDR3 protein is CASSSLTSGVASSNTGELFF. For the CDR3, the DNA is TGTGCCAGCAGTTCCCTGACTAGCGGGGTGGCTAGCTCGAACACCGGGGAGCTGTTTTTT.

CDR3 protein: CAISESRREEDEQYF. CDR3 nucleotides: TGTGCCATCAGTGAGTCGAGGAGGGAAGAAGACGAGCAGTACTTC. The chain has TRBV10-3 and TRBJ2-7; possible D gene TRBD2, 6 bases. Germline values: CDR1 ENHRY, CDR2 SYGVKD. V was clipped by 0 bases and J by 5 bases, with 14 bases between them. The CDR3 is 15 amino acids.

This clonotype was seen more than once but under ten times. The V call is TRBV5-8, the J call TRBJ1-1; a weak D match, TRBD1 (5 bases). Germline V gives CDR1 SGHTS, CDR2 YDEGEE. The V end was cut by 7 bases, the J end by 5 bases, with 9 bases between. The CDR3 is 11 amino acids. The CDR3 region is CASARGTEAFF. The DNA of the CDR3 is TGTGCCAGCGCCCGGGGGACTGAAGCTTTCTTT.

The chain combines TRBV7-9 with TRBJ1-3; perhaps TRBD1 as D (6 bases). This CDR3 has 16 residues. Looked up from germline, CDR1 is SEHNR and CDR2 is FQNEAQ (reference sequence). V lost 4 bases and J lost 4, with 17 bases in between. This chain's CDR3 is CASSSPRGASGNTIYF. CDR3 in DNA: TGTGCCAGCAGCTCTCCCCGGGGGGCCTCAGGAAACACCATATATTTT. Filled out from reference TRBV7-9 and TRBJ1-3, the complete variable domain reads DTGVSQNPRHKITKRGQNVTFRCDPISEHNRLYWYRQTLGQGPEFLTYFQNEAQLEKSRLLSDRFSAERPKGSFSTLEIQRTEQGDSAMYLCASSSPRGASGNTIYFGEGSWLTVV.

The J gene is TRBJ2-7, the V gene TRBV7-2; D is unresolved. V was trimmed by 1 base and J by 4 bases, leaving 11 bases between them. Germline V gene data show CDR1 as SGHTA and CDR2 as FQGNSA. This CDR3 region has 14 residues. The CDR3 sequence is CASSLGVSVYEQYF. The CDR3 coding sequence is TGTGCCAGCAGCTTAGGAGTTTCGGTATACGAGCAGTACTTC.

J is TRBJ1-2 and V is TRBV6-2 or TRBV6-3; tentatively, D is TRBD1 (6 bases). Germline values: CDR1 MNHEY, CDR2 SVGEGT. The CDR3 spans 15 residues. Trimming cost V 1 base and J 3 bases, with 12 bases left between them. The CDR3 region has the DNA TGTGCCAGCAGTTACTTCTACAGGGAAGACTATGGCTACACCTTC. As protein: CASSYFYREDYGYTF.

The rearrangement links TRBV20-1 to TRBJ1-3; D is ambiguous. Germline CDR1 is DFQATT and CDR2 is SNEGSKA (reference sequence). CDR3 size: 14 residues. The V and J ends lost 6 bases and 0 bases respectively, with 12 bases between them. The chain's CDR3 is CSAALPVSGNTIYF. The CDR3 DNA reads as TGCAGTGCCGCACTCCCCGTCTCTGGAAACACCATATATTTT.

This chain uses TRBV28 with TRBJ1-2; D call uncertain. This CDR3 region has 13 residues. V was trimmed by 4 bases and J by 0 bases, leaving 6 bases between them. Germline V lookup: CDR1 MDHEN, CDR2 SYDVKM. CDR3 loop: CASSYVTNYGYTF. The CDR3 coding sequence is TGTGCCAGCAGTTACGTTACTAACTATGGCTACACCTTC.

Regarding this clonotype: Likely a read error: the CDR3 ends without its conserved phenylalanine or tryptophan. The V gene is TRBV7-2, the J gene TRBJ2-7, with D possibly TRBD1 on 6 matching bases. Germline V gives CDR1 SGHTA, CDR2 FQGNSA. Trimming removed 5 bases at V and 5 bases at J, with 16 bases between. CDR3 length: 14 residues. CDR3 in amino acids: CASSPSGTTNEQYL. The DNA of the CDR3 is TGTGCCAGCAGCCCGTCCGGGACAACTAACGAGCAGTACTTA.

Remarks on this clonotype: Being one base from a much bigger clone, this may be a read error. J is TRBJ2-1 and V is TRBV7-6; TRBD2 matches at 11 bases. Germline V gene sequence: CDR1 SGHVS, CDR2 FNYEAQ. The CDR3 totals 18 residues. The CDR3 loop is CASSSLGTSGISYNEQLF. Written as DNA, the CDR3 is TGTGCCAGCAGCTCCCTAGGGACTAGCGGTATATCCTACAATGAGCAGTTATTC.